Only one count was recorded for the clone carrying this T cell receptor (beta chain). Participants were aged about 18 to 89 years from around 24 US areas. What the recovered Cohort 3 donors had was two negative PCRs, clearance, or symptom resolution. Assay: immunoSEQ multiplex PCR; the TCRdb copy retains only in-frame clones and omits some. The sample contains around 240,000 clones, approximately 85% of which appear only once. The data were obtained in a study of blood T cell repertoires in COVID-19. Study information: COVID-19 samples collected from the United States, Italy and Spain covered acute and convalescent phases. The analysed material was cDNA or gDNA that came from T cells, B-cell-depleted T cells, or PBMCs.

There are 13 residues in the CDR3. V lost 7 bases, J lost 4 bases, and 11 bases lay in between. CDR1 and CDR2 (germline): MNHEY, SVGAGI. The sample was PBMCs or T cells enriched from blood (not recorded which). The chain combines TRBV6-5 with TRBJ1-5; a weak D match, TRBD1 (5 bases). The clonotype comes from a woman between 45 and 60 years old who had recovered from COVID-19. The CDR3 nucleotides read TGTGCCAGCACTGGAGGGGTAAATCAGCCCCAGCATTTT. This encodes CASTGGVNQPQHF.